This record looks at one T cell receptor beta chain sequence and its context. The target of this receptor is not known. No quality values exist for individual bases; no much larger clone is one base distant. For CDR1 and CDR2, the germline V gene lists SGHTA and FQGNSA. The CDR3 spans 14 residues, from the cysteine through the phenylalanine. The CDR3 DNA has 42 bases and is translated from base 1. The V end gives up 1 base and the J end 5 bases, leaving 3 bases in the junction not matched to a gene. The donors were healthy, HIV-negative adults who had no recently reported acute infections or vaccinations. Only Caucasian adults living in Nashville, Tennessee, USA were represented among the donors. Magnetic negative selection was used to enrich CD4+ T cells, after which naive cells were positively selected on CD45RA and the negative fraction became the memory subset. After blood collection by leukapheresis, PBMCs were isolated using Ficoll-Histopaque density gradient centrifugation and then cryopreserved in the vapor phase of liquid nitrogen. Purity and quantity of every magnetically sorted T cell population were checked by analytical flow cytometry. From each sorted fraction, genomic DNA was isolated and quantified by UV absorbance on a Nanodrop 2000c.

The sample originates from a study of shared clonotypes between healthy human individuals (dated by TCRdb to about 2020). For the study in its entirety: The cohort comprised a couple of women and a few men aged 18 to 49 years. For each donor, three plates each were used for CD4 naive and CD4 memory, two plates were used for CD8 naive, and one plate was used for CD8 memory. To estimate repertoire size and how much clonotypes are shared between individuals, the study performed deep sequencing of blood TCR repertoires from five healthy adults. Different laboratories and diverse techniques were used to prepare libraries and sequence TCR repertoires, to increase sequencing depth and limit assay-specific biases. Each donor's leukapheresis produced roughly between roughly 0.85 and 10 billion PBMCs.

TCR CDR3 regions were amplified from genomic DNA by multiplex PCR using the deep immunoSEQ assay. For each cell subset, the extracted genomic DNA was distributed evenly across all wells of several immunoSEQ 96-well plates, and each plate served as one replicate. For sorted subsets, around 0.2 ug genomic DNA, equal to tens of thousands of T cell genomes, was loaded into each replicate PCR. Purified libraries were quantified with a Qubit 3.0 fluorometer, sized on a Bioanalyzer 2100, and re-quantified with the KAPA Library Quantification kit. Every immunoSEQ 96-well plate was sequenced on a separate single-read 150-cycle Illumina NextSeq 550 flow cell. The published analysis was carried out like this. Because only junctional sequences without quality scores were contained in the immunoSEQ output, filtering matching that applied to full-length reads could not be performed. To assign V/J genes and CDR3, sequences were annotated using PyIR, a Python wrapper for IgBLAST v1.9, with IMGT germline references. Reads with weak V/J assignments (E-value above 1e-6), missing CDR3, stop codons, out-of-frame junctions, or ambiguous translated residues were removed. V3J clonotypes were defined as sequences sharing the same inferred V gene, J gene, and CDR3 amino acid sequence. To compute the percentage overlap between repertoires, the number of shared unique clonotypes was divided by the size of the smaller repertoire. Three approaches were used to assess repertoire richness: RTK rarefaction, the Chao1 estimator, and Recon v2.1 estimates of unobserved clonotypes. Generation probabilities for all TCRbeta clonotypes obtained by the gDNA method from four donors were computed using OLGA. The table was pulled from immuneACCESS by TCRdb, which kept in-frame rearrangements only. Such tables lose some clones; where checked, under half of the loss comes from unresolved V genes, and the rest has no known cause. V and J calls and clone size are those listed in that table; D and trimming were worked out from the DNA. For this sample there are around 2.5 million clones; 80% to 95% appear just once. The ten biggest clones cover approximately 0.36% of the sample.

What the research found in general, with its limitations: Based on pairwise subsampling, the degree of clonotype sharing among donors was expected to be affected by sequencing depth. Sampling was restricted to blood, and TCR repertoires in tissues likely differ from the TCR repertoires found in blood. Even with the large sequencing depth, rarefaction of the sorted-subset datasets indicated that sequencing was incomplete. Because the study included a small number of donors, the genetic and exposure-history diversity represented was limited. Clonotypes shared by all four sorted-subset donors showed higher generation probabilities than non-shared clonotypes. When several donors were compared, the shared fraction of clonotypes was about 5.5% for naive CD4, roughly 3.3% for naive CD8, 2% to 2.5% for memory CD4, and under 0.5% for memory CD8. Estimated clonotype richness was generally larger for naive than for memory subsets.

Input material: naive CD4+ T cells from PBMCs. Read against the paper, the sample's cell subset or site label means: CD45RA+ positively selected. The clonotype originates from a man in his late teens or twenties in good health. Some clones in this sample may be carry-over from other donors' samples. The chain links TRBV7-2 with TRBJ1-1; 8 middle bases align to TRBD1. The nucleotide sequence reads TGTGCCAGCAGCTTAGACGGACAGGGAACTGAAGCTTTCTTT. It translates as CASSLDGQGTEAFF.